This T cell receptor beta chain was captured in a study of blood T cell repertoires in COVID-19. Sequencing was performed with immunoSEQ multiplex PCR; in TCRdb, only in-frame clones are kept and a portion is missing. This sample carries over 200,000 clones, 85% of them seen once, and the ten largest clones take approximately 18%. The sequence was collected from a man aged 35-49 years who had recovered from COVID-19. The sequenced sample consisted of PBMCs or T cells enriched from blood (not recorded which).

In DNA form, the CDR3 reads TGCGCCAGCAGCCAAGTCGGTGAGCAGTTCTTC. Translation gives CASSQVGEQFF. The chain employs TRBV4-1 and TRBJ2-1; D is unclear. V dropped 1 base and J dropped 9 bases, with 4 bases sitting between them. Germline loops: CDR1 MGHRA, CDR2 YSYEKL. The CDR3 covers 11 residues.